This T cell receptor beta chain appears in the sequencing data of a study of human T cells and chemical hapten exposure. With 5 bases clipped from V and 3 bases from J, the junction kept 5 bases outside the gene matches. The CDR3 sequence is 13 residues long. CDR1 is SQVTM and CDR2 is ANQGSEA in the germline V gene. The sample's time point: patch test 3, about 24 weeks after DPC sensitization. The treatment is: therapeutic diphenylcyclopropenone sensitization with weekly scalp DPC. TCRdb reprocessed the RACE reads via MiXCR and lists one record per CDR3 protein. The sample yields about 160,000 distinct CDR3 sequences, around a quarter seen once.

The sequence came from a woman in her late teens or twenties with alopecia areata. Some clones in this sample may be carry-over from other donors' samples. J is TRBJ1-2 and V is TRBV29-1; 8 bases fit TRBD1. The sample here was whole blood, taken in connection with sensitization to the hapten diphenylcyclopropenone (DPC). The CDR3 spells CSVRTGWDYGYTF. The CDR3 region has the DNA TGCAGCGTTCGGACAGGGTGGGACTATGGCTACACCTTC.